The subject of this entry is one T cell receptor beta chain. Its antigen remains undetermined. The record has no base qualities; no much larger clone is one base away. Libraries were prepared through the immunoSEQ multiplex PCR assay. For most patients, genomic DNA was isolated using the Qiagen DNeasy Blood and Tissue Kit and was shipped frozen to Adaptive Biotechnologies for TCR sequencing. For most patients, high-throughput TCR-beta CDR3 sequencing of genomic DNA was performed by Adaptive Biotechnologies. Per the authors' processing: Adaptive's ImmunoSEQ software supplied the TCR sequencing data for approximately 18 patients, while MiXCR and VDJtools were used to process three other patients. To correct CD4 versus CD8 sorting errors, any sequence found in both subsets at a frequency ratio below 5:1 was removed. CDR3 nucleotide sequences shared between donor and recipient were removed because the origin of such sequences could not be assigned. At least 2-fold expansion over unstimulated cells and a minimum CFSE-low frequency of 0.002% (template counts) or 0.001% (read counts) were required for clones to be classified as alloreactive. Clones detected in sequenced pre-transplant spleen, lymph node, or MLR CFSE-low populations of the donor or recipient were defined as mappable. Cumulative frequency of alloreactive clones was calculated as a percentage of all sequences weighted by copy number. This immuneACCESS table, as held by TCRdb, lists in-frame sequences with V and J called but not all clones. Of the missing ones, under half trace to an unresolved V gene in checked studies; the others have no known cause. D and trimming were read from the DNA, whereas the V and J calls and clone size are those reported in that table. The sample has roughly 34,000 clones on record, around 94% of them singletons. 0.2% to 0.25% of the sample rests with the top ten.

Sample time point, as interpreted from the label and publication: cells obtained before transplantation from donor or recipient. CD3+CD4+ and CD3+CD8+ populations were FACS-sorted from unstimulated pre-transplant donor and recipient cells taken from spleen or lymph nodes. These data are taken from a study of graft-versus-host responses after intestinal transplantation (dated by TCRdb to the early 2020s). Concerning the study at large: Multivisceral, liver-intestinal, or isolated intestinal transplants were received by the recipients. Alloreactive clones were identified by sequencing pre-transplant mixed lymphocyte reaction products and comparing them with unstimulated pre-transplant donor and recipient T cells. Samples from three later patients were sequenced in-house on an Illumina MiSeq with MiXCR processing rather than by the commercial service. Every recipient was given anti-thymocyte globulin induction, followed by around three years of maintenance tacrolimus and steroids. After intestinal transplantation, graft-versus-host and host-versus-graft alloreactive T cell clones in the graft, circulation and bone marrow were tracked using bulk TCR-beta CDR3 sequencing. Donor T cell macrochimerism was defined as a peak of at least 4% donor T cells among recipient peripheral blood mononuclear cells. The cohort enrolled about two dozen intestinal transplant recipients including one retransplant, and a few patients lacking pretransplant specimens were excluded. Overall results and qualifications from the work: High GvH to HvG T cell clonal ratios were observed in the allografts of patients with donor T cell macrochimerism. Conclusions were limited by the relatively low number and heterogeneity of intestinal transplant patients. GvH clones were detected in recipient bone marrow, and some of these GvH clones were observed earlier in ileal mucosa or blood, consistent with an intestinal mucosal origin. Early after transplant, peak levels of circulating GvH clones were found to be associated with declines in HvG clones.

Inclusive of the bounding cysteine and phenylalanine, the CDR3 is 14 residues long. Just CDR3 DNA is preserved here, 42 bases in frame from base 1. Trimming takes 1 base off V and 8 bases off J; junction bases not matched to a gene: 8. CDR1 and CDR2 are read off the germline V gene (reference sequence) as GTSNPN and SVGIG. The sample consisted of unstimulated CD4+ T cells sorted from spleen or lymph node cells, taken before transplant. The TCR originated in a human donor who was the organ donor for an intestinal transplant. The chain couples TRBV30 to TRBJ1-2; TRBD1 fits 9 bases in the junction. The DNA sequence is as follows: TGTGCCTGGAGTGGCGCTGGGACAGGGCGCGGCTACACCTTC. Its coded protein is CAWSGAGTGRGYTF.